This is a list of T cell receptor beta chains from one sample in a study of T cell responses to AZD1222 COVID-19 vaccine. Only in-frame clones appear in the TCRdb table, and some are missing; sequencing was by immunoSEQ multiplex PCR. The sample holds roughly 250,000 clones; approximately 93% are singletons and the top ten take 0.55%. Specimen: peripheral blood, collected on day 0 of AZD1222 vaccination. These receptors were taken from an adult in good health. The CDR3 runs from the conserved cysteine through the conserved F or W. A D gene is named only where the DNA matches it firmly. Expanded clones get a size class; other rows say once, few or many, or leave the size out.

j_call d_call v_call clone_size cdr3_aa cdr3_nt
TRBJ2-1 TRBD2 TRBV10-3 NA CAISEVAGYNEQFF TGTGCCATCAGTGAGGTAGCGGGGTACAATGAGCAGTTCTTC
TRBJ2-3 NA TRBV6-5 NA CASSYSWQAGYTQYF TGTGCCAGCAGTTACTCATGGCAAGCGGGTTATACGCAGTATTTT
TRBJ2-5 NA TRBV11-2 NA CASSLLGTLGGKTQYF TGTGCCAGCAGCTTACTCGGGACTTTGGGTGGGAAGACCCAGTACTTC
TRBJ2-1 TRBD2 TRBV6-1 NA CASSDRGGGSYNEQFF TGTGCCAGCAGTGACCGCGGGGGTGGCTCCTACAATGAGCAGTTCTTC
TRBJ2-3 TRBD1 TRBV25-1 NA CASSEEEQGAGDTQYF TGTGCCAGCAGTGAAGAAGAGCAGGGGGCGGGAGATACGCAGTATTTT
TRBJ1-5 TRBD1 TRBV28 NA CASSSPWGTGHDQPQHF TGTGCCAGCAGCTCACCATGGGGGACAGGGCACGATCAGCCCCAGCATTTT
TRBJ2-7 NA TRBV18 NA CASSPAALDSYEQYF TGTGCCAGCTCACCAGCAGCGTTGGACTCCTACGAGCAGTACTTC
TRBJ1-2 NA TRBV7-9 NA CASSPDWSYGYTF TGTGCCAGCAGCCCGGACTGGTCCTATGGCTACACCTTC
TRBJ2-6 TRBD2 TRBV19 NA CASSIGLAGIGANVLTF TGTGCCAGTAGTATCGGGCTAGCGGGTATTGGGGCCAACGTCCTGACTTTC
TRBJ1-1 NA TRBV6-5 NA CASSARGRGTEAFF TGTGCCAGCTCTGCGCGGGGGCGCGGAACTGAAGCTTTCTTT
TRBJ2-5 TRBD2 TRBV2 NA CASRLASGQETQYF TGTGCCAGCAGGCTTGCTAGCGGACAAGAGACCCAGTACTTC
TRBJ2-2 TRBD1 TRBV13 NA CASSSGQGLANTGELFF TGTGCCAGCAGCTCCGGACAGGGCCTCGCGAACACCGGGGAGCTGTTTTTT
TRBJ2-7 NA TRBV5-1 NA CASSLQGVYEQYF TGCGCCAGCAGCCTGCAAGGGGTCTACGAGCAGTACTTC
TRBJ2-1 TRBD2 TRBV10-2 NA CASSRLAGGSYNEQFF TGCGCCAGCAGTAGACTAGCGGGAGGCTCCTACAATGAGCAGTTCTTC
TRBJ2-3 TRBD2 TRBV2 NA CASRKRGLSTDTQYF TGTGCCAGCAGGAAGCGGGGGCTTAGCACAGATACGCAGTATTTT
TRBJ2-1 NA TRBV15 NA CATSSLARGGNEQFF TGTGCCACCAGCTCCCTAGCGAGGGGTGGCAATGAGCAGTTCTTC
TRBJ2-2 TRBD1 TRBV27 NA CASRFDRVGLSGELFF TGTGCCAGCAGGTTCGACAGGGTTGGGTTGAGCGGGGAGCTGTTTTTT
TRBJ1-2 NA TRBV9 NA CASSVQANYGYTF TGTGCCAGCAGCGTACAGGCTAACTATGGCTACACCTTC
TRBJ2-1 NA TRBV12-3/TRBV12-4 NA CASSFGTSREQFF TGTGCCAGCAGTTTTGGGACCTCGAGAGAGCAGTTCTTC
TRBJ2-2 NA TRBV19 NA CASSTGTGPWGTGELFF TGTGCCAGTAGTACAGGAACGGGACCCTGGGGGACCGGGGAGCTGTTTTTT
TRBJ1-6 NA TRBV28 NA CASSLLSGGPYNSPLHF TGTGCCAGCAGTTTGCTGTCCGGGGGCCCCTATAATTCACCCCTCCACTTT
TRBJ1-6 TRBD1 TRBV28 NA CASRIRTGDNSPLHF TGTGCCAGCAGAATCAGGACAGGTGATAATTCACCCCTCCACTTT
TRBJ2-7 NA TRBV7-7 NA CASSLVRILYEQYF TGTGCTAGCAGCTTAGTCAGGATACTCTACGAGCAGTACTTC
TRBJ1-2 TRBD1 TRBV25-1 NA CASSARTGRYGYTF TGTGCCAGCAGTGCTCGGACAGGCCGCTATGGCTACACCTTC
TRBJ1-5 TRBD1 TRBV2 NA CASRDRTGGNNQPQHF TGTGCCAGCAGAGACCGGACAGGGGGTAACAATCAGCCCCAGCATTTT
TRBJ2-1 TRBD2 TRBV24-1 NA CATSDSSLSGRAGNEQFF TGTGCCACCAGTGATTCCTCCCTCAGCGGGAGGGCCGGGAATGAGCAGTTCTTC
TRBJ2-7 NA TRBV23-1 NA CASSSWGESSYEQYF TGCGCCAGCAGTTCGTGGGGGGAGAGCTCCTACGAGCAGTACTTC
TRBJ1-1 NA TRBV28 few CASSTPQVIITEAFF TGTGCCAGCAGTACGCCACAGGTGATCATAACTGAAGCTTTCTTT
TRBJ2-2 NA TRBV3-1/TRBV3-2 NA CASSPSGRGGTGELFF TGTGCCAGCAGCCCCTCCGGAAGGGGAGGCACCGGGGAGCTGTTTTTT
TRBJ2-2 TRBD1 TRBV7-8 NA CASSLNRGPVTGELFF TGTGCCAGCAGCCTAAACAGGGGGCCGGTCACCGGGGAGCTGTTTTTT
TRBJ1-3 NA TRBV2 NA CASSEVRVGNTIYF TGTGCCAGCAGTGAAGTTAGGGTCGGAAACACCATATATTTT
TRBJ2-7 TRBD2 TRBV5-1 NA CASSFTTSGREQYF TGCGCCAGCAGCTTTACAACTAGCGGGAGGGAACAGTACTTC
TRBJ2-7 TRBD2 TRBV28 NA CASSLSTSGSTYEQYF TGTGCCAGCAGTTTATCGACTAGCGGGAGTACCTACGAGCAGTACTTC
TRBJ1-2 NA TRBV28 NA CASSLYNYGYTF TGTGCCAGCAGCCTTTATAACTATGGCTACACCTTC
TRBJ1-4 TRBD1 TRBV7-9 NA CASRPTGSEKLFF TGTGCCAGCAGACCGACAGGGTCGGAAAAACTGTTTTTT
TRBJ2-1 TRBD2 TRBV10-3 once CAISDSLAGGRSYNEQFF TGTGCCATCAGTGATAGTCTAGCGGGGGGGAGATCCTACAATGAGCAGTTCTTC
TRBJ1-4 NA TRBV7-2 once CASSLEDEKLFF TGTGCCAGCAGCTTAGAGGATGAAAAACTGTTTTTT
TRBJ2-5 TRBD2 TRBV4-2 NA CASSHPTGTSGSLYQETQYF TGTGCCAGCAGCCACCCCACCGGGACTAGCGGGAGTCTCTACCAAGAGACCCAGTACTTC
TRBJ1-4 NA TRBV7-2 NA CASSLARAGEKLFF TGTGCCAGCAGCTTAGCCAGGGCAGGGGAAAAACTGTTTTTT
TRBJ1-5 NA TRBV9 NA CASSPTGVSQPQHF TGTGCCAGCAGCCCCACGGGGGTCAGCCAGCCCCAGCATTTT
TRBJ1-5 TRBD1 TRBV28 once CASAVSTGGQPQHF TGTGCCAGCGCGGTGAGCACAGGGGGACAGCCCCAGCATTTT
TRBJ1-2 TRBD1 TRBV6-1 NA CASSGAGGGYTF TGTGCCAGCAGTGGAGCAGGGGGGGGCTACACCTTC
TRBJ1-5 NA TRBV18 NA CASSPTGGTFNQPQHF TGTGCCAGCTCACCGACAGGCGGGACGTTCAATCAGCCCCAGCATTTT
TRBJ1-1 NA TRBV6-5 NA CASSLRDVGFKAFF TGTGCCAGCAGTCTCCGGGACGTTGGGTTTAAAGCTTTCTTT
TRBJ2-5 TRBD2 TRBV3-1/TRBV3-2 NA CASSPSSGQETQYF TGTGCCAGCAGCCCCTCTAGCGGACAAGAGACCCAGTACTTC
TRBJ2-5 NA TRBV2 once CASSGGTSFETQYF TGTGCCAGCAGTGGGGGCACTTCGTTCGAGACCCAGTACTTC
TRBJ2-3 NA TRBV14 NA CASSQDRASYGTDTQYF TGTGCCAGCAGCCAAGATAGGGCTAGCTACGGCACAGATACGCAGTATTTT
TRBJ1-2 NA TRBV5-1 NA CASARDPGNFYGYTF TGCGCCAGCGCACGGGACCCCGGGAACTTCTATGGCTACACCTTC
TRBJ1-6 NA TRBV4-1 NA CASSHPSGEPLHF TGCGCCAGCAGCCACCCCTCGGGGGAACCCCTCCACTTT
TRBJ1-2 TRBD1 TRBV4-1 once CASSQVDRRSGYTF TGCGCCAGCAGCCAAGTGGACAGGAGGTCCGGCTACACCTTC
TRBJ1-5 NA TRBV5-6 NA CASSLSDRFNQPQHF TGTGCCAGCAGCTTAAGCGACAGATTCAATCAGCCCCAGCATTTT
TRBJ1-2 NA TRBV5-1 NA CASSLDRFYGYTF TGCGCCAGCAGCTTGGACAGGTTCTATGGCTACACCTTC
TRBJ2-1 NA TRBV7-2 NA CASSLVEQNEQFF TGTGCCAGCAGCTTAGTGGAGCAGAATGAGCAGTTCTTC
TRBJ1-1 NA TRBV7-3 NA CASSYYPGTEAFF TGTGCCAGCAGCTACTACCCGGGGACTGAAGCTTTCTTT
TRBJ2-3 TRBD2 TRBV5-5 few CASSLWTSGRHDTQYF TGTGCCAGCAGCCTCTGGACTAGCGGGAGGCACGATACGCAGTATTTT
TRBJ2-2 NA TRBV11-1 NA CASSLGRGTGELFF TGTGCCAGCAGCTTAGGCAGGGGCACCGGGGAGCTGTTTTTT
TRBJ2-5 TRBD2 TRBV7-6 once CASSTRAGDQETQYF TGTGCCAGCAGCACTAGGGCGGGGGACCAAGAGACCCAGTACTTC
TRBJ1-1 NA TRBV25-1 NA CASRRGVVAFF TGTGCCAGCAGGAGAGGGGTTGTGGCTTTCTTT
TRBJ1-6 TRBD1 TRBV9 NA CASSLTTGAALNSPLHF TGTGCCAGCAGCCTGACGACAGGGGCGGCGTTGAATTCACCCCTCCACTTT